Sequencing of this T cell receptor beta chain was carried out in a study of identical twins. Through template switching, a universal primer site was introduced, and the cDNA contained unique molecular identifiers. Via MiXCR, TCRdb re-called the 5' RACE reads, giving one row per CDR3 protein. The sample records some 630,000 distinct CDR3 sequences, roughly 7.2% being singletons. Trimming left V 5 bases short and J 7 bases short, with 18 bases between. Germline V gene data show CDR1 as SGHAT and CDR2 as FQNNGV. This CDR3 is 15 amino acids long. Healthy Caucasians alone served as donors. This clonotype was seen only a few times. Antigen: not known. Regarding the study as a whole: There were fewer insertions in abundant cord blood beta clonotypes, but memory repertoires showed no such pattern.

The sample was also linked to a second study, of yellow fever vaccine responses in identical twins.

This clonotype was sampled from a woman younger than 30 in good health. The sample taken for sequencing was PBMCs. This chain joins TRBV11-2 and TRBJ2-1; TRBD1 might be the D (6 bases). CDR3 DNA: TGTGCCAGCAGCCTGGGTGTGGGGGCCGGGAATGAGCAGTTCTTC. It encodes CASSLGVGAGNEQFF.